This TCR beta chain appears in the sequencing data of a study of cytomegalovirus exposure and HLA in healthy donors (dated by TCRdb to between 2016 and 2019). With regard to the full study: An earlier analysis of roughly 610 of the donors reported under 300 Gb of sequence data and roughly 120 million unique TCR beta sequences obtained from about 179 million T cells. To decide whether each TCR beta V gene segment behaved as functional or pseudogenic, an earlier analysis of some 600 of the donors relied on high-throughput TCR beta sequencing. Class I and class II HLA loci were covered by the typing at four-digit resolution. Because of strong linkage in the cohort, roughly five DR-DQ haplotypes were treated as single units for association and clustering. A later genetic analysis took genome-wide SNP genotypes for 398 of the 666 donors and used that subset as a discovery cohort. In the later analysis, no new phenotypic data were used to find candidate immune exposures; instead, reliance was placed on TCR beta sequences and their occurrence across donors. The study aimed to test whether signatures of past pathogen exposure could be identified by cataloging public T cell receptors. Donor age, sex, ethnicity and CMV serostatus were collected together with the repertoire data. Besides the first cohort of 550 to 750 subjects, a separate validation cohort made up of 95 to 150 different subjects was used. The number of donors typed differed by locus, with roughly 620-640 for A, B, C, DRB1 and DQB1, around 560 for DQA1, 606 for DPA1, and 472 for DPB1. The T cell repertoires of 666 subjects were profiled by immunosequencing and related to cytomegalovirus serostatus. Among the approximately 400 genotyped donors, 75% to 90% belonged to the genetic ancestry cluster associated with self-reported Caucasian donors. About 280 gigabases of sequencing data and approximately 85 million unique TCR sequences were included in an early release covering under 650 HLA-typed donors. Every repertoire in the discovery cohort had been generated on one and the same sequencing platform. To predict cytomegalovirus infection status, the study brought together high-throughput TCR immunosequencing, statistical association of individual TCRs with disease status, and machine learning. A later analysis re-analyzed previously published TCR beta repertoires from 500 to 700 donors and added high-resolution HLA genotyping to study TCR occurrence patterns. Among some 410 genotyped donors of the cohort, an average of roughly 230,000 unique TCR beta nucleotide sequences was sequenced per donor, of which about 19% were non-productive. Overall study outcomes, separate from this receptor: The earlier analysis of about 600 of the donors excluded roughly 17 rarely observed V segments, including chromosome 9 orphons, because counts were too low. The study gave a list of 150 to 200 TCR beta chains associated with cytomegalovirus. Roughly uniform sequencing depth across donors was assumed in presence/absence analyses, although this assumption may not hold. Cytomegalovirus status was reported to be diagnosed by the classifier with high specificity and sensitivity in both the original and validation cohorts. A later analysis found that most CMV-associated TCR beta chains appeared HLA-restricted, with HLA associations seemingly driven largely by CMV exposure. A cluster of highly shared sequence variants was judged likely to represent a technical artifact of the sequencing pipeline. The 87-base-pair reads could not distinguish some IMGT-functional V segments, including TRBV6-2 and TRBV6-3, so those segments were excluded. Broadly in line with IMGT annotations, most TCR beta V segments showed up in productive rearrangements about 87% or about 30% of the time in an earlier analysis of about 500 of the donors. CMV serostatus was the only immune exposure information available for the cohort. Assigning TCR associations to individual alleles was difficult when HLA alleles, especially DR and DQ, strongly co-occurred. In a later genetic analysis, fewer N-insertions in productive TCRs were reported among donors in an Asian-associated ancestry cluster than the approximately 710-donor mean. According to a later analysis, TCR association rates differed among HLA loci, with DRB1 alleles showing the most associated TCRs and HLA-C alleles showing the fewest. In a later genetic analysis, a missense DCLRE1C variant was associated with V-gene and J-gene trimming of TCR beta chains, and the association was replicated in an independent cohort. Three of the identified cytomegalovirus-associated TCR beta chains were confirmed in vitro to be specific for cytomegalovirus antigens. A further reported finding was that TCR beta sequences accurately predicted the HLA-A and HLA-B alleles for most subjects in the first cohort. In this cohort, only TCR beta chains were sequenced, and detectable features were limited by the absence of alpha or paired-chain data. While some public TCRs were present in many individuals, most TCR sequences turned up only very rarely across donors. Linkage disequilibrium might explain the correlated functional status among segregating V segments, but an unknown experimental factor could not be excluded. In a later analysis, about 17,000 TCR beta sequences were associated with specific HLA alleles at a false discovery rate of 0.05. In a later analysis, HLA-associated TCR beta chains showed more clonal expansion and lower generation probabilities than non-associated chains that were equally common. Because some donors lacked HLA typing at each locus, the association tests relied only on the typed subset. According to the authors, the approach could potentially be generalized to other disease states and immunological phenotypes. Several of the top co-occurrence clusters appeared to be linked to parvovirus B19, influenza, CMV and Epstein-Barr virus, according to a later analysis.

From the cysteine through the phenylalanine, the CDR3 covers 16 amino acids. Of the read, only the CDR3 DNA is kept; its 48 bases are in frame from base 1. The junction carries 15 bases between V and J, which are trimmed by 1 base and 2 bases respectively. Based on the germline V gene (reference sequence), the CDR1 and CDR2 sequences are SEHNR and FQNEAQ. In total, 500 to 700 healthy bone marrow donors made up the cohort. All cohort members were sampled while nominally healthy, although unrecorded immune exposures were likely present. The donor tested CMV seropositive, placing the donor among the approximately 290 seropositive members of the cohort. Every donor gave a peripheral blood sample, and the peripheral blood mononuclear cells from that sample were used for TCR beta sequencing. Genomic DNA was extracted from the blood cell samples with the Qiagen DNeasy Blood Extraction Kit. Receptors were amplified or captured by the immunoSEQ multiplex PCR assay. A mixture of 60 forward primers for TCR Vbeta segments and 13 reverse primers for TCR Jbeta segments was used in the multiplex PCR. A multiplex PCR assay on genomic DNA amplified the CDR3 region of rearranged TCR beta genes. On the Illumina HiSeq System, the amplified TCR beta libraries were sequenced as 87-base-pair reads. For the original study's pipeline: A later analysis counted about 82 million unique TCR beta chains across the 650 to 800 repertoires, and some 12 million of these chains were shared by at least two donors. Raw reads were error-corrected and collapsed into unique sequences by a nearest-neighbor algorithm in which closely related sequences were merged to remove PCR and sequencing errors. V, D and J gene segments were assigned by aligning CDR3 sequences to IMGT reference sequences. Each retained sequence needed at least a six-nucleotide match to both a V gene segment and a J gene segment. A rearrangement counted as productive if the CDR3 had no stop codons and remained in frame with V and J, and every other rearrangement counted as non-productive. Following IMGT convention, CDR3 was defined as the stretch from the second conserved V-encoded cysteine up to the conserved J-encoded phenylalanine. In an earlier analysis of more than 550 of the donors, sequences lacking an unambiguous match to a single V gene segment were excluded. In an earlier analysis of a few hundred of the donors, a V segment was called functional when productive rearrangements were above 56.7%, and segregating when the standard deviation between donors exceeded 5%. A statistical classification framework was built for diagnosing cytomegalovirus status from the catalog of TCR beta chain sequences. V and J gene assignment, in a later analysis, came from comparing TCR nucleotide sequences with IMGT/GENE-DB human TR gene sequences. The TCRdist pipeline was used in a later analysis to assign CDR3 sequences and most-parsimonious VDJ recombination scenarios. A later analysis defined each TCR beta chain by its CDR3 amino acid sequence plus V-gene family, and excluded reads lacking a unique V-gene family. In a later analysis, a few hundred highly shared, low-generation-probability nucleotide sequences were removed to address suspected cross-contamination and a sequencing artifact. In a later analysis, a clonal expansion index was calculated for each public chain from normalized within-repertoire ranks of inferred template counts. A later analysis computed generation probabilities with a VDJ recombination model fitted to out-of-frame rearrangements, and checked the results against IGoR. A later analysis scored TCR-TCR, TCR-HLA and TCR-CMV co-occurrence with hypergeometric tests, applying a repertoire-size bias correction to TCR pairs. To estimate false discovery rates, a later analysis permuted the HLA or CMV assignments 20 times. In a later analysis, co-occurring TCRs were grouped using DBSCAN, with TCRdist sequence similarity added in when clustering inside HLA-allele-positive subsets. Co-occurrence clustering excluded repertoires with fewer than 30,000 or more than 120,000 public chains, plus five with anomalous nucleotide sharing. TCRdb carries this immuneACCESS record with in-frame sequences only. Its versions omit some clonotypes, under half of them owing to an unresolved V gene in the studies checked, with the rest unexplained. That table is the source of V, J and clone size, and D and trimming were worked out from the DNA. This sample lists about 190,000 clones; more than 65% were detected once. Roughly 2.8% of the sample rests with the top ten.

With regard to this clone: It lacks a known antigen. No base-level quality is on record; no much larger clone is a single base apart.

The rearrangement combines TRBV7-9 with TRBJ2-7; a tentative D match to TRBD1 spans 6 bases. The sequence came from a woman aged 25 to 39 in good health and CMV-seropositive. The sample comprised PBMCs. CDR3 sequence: CASSLEGTTETYEQYF. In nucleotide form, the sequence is TGTGCCAGCAGCTTAGAGGGGACAACCGAGACCTACGAGCAGTACTTC.